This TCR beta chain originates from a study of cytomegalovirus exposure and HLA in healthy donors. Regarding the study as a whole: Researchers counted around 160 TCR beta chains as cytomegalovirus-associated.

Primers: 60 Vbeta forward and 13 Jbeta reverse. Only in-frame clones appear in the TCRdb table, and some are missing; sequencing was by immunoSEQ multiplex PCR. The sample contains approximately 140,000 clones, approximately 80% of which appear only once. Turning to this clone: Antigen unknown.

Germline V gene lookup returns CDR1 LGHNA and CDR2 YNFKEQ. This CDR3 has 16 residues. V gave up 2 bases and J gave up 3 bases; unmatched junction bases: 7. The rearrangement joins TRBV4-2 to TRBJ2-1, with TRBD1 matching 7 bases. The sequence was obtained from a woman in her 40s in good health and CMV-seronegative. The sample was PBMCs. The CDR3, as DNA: TGTGCCAGCAGCCAACCCGGACAGGCCGTCTACAATGAGCAGTTCTTC. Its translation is CASSQPGQAVYNEQFF.